A single sample is the source of the 28 T cell receptor beta chains below, sequenced in a study of shared clonotypes between healthy human individuals (dated by TCRdb to 2020 to 2021). Library method: the immunoSEQ multiplex PCR assay. Here the immuneACCESS table is served through TCRdb, limited to in-frame sequences with V and J called. Missing clones are a known gap in these copies; in checked studies unresolved V genes cover under half, and the rest lacks a known reason. Here the sample has about 340,000 clones; 70% to 75% occur a single time. The ten most abundant clones make up 8% to 13% of the sample. The sample was memory CD4+ T cells sorted from blood. Explained via the paper, the cell subset or site label denotes: CD45RA-negative fraction. These receptors all stem from a man in his thirties or forties in good health.

V and J are TRBV2 and TRBJ1-3; D remains unclear. Germline-derived CDR1 and CDR2 are SNHLY and FYNNEI. The CDR3 covers 15 residues. The V end was cut by 3 bases, the J end by 4 bases, with 13 bases between. The CDR3 DNA follows: TGTGCCAGCAGTGACCGGCGGGGATCGGGAAACACCATATATTTT. Translation gives CASSDRRGSGNTIYF.

This clone was counted a few times. Other DNA sequences in the sample encode the same CDR3. This chain connects TRBV28 to TRBJ1-5; D remains ambiguous. The V end lost 1 base, the J end lost 3 bases, and 7 bases lay between the germline ends. The germline CDR1 and CDR2 sequences are MDHEN and SYDVKM. The CDR3 sequence is 14 residues long. CDR3 DNA sequence: TGTGCCAGCAGTTTATCTGGGATCAATCAGCCCCAGCATTTT. As protein: CASSLSGINQPQHF.

This clone was counted only a few times. J is TRBJ2-1 and V is TRBV7-9, with a weak D call TRBD2 (5 bases). Germline-derived CDR1 and CDR2 are SEHNR and FQNEAQ (reference sequence). Trimming left V 6 bases short and J 3 bases short, with 21 bases between. The length of the CDR3 is 17 residues. CDR3 amino acids: CASSLGRGILVYNEQFF. CDR3 in DNA: TGTGCCAGCAGTCTAGGTCGGGGTATCCTTGTCTACAATGAGCAGTTCTTC.

This chain connects TRBV7-2 to TRBJ2-3; the D gene is possibly TRBD1 (5 bases). With 5 bases removed from V and 6 bases from J, the gap between germline ends came to 15 bases. The length of the CDR3 is 14 residues. Germline V lookup: CDR1 SGHTA, CDR2 FQGNSA. CDR3 sequence: CASSPHAGLDTQYF. The CDR3 DNA reads TGTGCCAGCAGCCCCCACGCAGGGTTGGATACGCAGTATTTT.

This chain joins TRBV5-1 and TRBJ1-2, with TRBD1 as a possible D gene (5 bases). The germline gives CDR1 SGHRS, CDR2 YFSETQ. The CDR3 consists of 13 residues. Trimming removed 2 bases at V and 6 bases at J, with 11 bases between. CDR3 DNA: TGCGCCAGCAGCTTTTCAGGGAAGCATGGCTACACCTTC. It codes for CASSFSGKHGYTF.

The V call is TRBV5-1, the J call TRBJ2-7, with 10 bases matching TRBD1. CDR1 and CDR2 from the germline V gene are SGHRS and YFSETQ. The ends lost 2 bases at V and 3 bases at J; junction bases unmatched: 8. This CDR3 is built from 16 residues. The chain's CDR3 is CASSLRGQGLLYEQYF. DNA for the CDR3: TGCGCCAGCAGCTTAAGGGGACAGGGGTTGCTCTACGAGCAGTACTTC.

This sequence joins TRBV10-2 and TRBJ1-5; D is possibly TRBD1 (5 bases). Germline V lookup: CDR1 WSHSY, CDR2 SAAADI. Trimming took off 8 bases at V and 4 bases at J, with 9 bases between the two ends. This CDR3 spans 12 amino acids. CDR3 coding DNA: TGCGCCAGCCGGGACCAGAATCAGCCCCAGCATTTT. This gives the protein CASRDQNQPQHF.

V gene TRBV6-1 combines with J gene TRBJ1-5; 9 bases match TRBD1. The V gene's germline CDR1 is MNHNS and CDR2 SASEGT. This CDR3 has 14 residues. Trimming took 8 bases from V and 3 from J; bases not matched to a gene: 5. The CDR3 is CASVRDRANQPQHF. In DNA form, the CDR3 reads TGTGCCAGCGTCCGGGACAGGGCCAATCAGCCCCAGCATTTT.

The CDR3 DNA reads as TGTGCCAGCAGCCCCAATGGCTTGAATGAGCAGTTCTTC. Translating it yields CASSPNGLNEQFF. The chain joins TRBV7-6 to TRBJ2-1; D is unclear. Germline V gene data show CDR1 as SGHVS and CDR2 as FNYEAQ. V shed 5 bases and J shed 7 bases, with 12 bases lying between them. This CDR3 is built from 13 residues.

The chain links TRBV7-6 to TRBJ1-5; TRBD1 might be the D (6 bases). CDR3 length equals 15 residues. Per germline, CDR1 SGHVS and CDR2 FNYEAQ. Trimming cost V 3 bases and J 7 bases, with 16 bases left between them. CDR3 loop: CASSLGGGAWQPQHF. The CDR3 coding sequence is TGTGCCAGCAGCTTGGGTGGGGGCGCTTGGCAGCCCCAGCATTTT. Filled out from reference TRBV7-6 and TRBJ1-5, the complete variable domain reads GAGVSQSPRYKVTKRGQDVALRCDPISGHVSLYWYRQALGQGPEFLTYFNYEAQQDKSGLPNDRFSAERPEGSISTLTIQRTEQRDSAMYRCASSLGGGAWQPQHFGDGTRLSIL.

The genes are TRBV28 and TRBJ2-7, with 7 bases that match TRBD2. This CDR3 comprises 14 residues. Germline values: CDR1 MDHEN, CDR2 SYDVKM. The junction had 5 bases not matched to a gene; V was cut back by 3 bases and J by 3 bases. The CDR3 loop is CASSFSGTRYEQYF. Here the CDR3 DNA reads TGTGCCAGCAGTTTCAGCGGGACGCGCTACGAGCAGTACTTC.

The rearrangement links TRBV18 to TRBJ2-3; D is possibly TRBD2 (6 bases). Germline V gene sequence: CDR1 KGHSH, CDR2 LQKENI. V was pared by 2 bases and J by 6 bases, with 12 bases between. The CDR3 covers 14 residues. CDR3 sequence (DNA): TGTGCCAGCTCACCAGCGGAGGGCTCCGATACGCAGTATTTT. This encodes CASSPAEGSDTQYF. The variable domain in full, with the rest retrieved from reference TRBV18 and TRBJ2-3, is NAGVMQNPRHLVRRRGQEARLRCSPMKGHSHVYWYRQLPEEGLKFMVYLQKENIIDESGMPKERFSAEFPKEGPSILRIQQVVRGDSAAYFCASSPAEGSDTQYFGPGTRLTVL.

The rearrangement joins TRBV10-2 to TRBJ2-1; no clear D gene. CDR1 WSHSY and CDR2 SAAADI come from the germline V gene. Trimming pared 5 bases from V and 10 bases from J, leaving 12 bases between. This CDR3 spans 12 amino acids. The CDR3 loop is CASSLTSLEQFF. CDR3 coding DNA: TGCGCCAGCAGTCTGACCTCGCTGGAGCAGTTCTTC.

This clone was observed at least ten times. V gene TRBV6-5 combines with J gene TRBJ2-7; TRBD2 agrees at 9 bases. The CDR3 is 16 residues long. J was trimmed by 3 bases and V by 4 bases; bases with no gene match: 10. Looked up from germline, CDR1 is MNHEY and CDR2 is SVGAGI. CDR3 in amino acids: CASSSGSRLADYEQYF. In DNA, the CDR3 is TGTGCCAGCAGTTCCGGTTCTAGACTAGCGGACTACGAGCAGTACTTC.

Only one count was recorded for this clone. This chain joins TRBV19 and TRBJ2-7, with TRBD2 as a possible D gene (6 bases). Germline CDR1 reads LNHDA; CDR2 reads SQIVND (reference sequence). The CDR3 spans 14 residues. The ends were cut back, 2 bases at V and 4 bases at J, with 12 bases in the middle. This CDR3 is CASSIRDWGYEQYF. For the CDR3, the DNA is TGTGCCAGTAGTATAAGGGACTGGGGATACGAGCAGTACTTC.

The genes are TRBV19 and TRBJ2-7, with 7 bases matching TRBD1. CDR1 is LNHDA and CDR2 is SQIVND in the germline V gene (reference sequence). The V gene end was trimmed by 2 bases and the J gene end by 2 bases; junction bases not matched to a gene: 6. The CDR3 is 15 residues long. The CDR3 region is CASSIQMTGPYEQYF. The CDR3 DNA reads as TGTGCCAGTAGTATACAAATGACAGGGCCCTACGAGCAGTACTTC.

The J gene is TRBJ2-3, the V gene TRBV5-8; TRBD2 matches 9 bases. V lost 0 bases to trimming and J lost 3 bases; unmatched junction nucleotides: 2. CDR3 size: 15 residues. Looked up from germline, CDR1 is SGHTS and CDR2 is YDEGEE. CDR3 region: CASSLGLAGTDTQYF. The CDR3 bases are TGTGCCAGCAGCTTGGGTCTAGCGGGAACAGATACGCAGTATTTT.

This clone was counted only a few times. The chain has TRBV6-1 and TRBJ2-2, with D uncertain. The CDR3 spans 16 residues. V gave up 2 bases and J gave up 6 bases, with 16 bases separating them. Germline CDR1 is MNHNS and CDR2 is SASEGT. The CDR3 spells CASSEYPQQGPGELFF. The CDR3 DNA sequence: TGTGCCAGCAGTGAATACCCCCAGCAAGGGCCCGGGGAGCTGTTTTTT.

V and J are TRBV11-2 and TRBJ2-1; 11 nucleotides align to TRBD2. Germline CDR1 and CDR2: SGHAT and FQNNGV. This CDR3 has 17 amino acids. Trimming at V came to 10 bases and at J to 3 bases, leaving 14 bases not matched to a gene. The CDR3 loop is CATSQVAGGRDYNEQFF. CDR3 bases: TGTGCCACTTCCCAGGTAGCGGGAGGGAGGGACTACAATGAGCAGTTCTTC.

The chain employs TRBV6-1 and TRBJ2-1; 9 nucleotides line up with TRBD1. Germline loops: CDR1 MNHNS, CDR2 SASEGT. J lost 3 bases, V lost 7 bases, and 7 bases had no gene match. The CDR3 totals 15 residues. The CDR3 is CASTPTGGGYNEQFF. For the CDR3, the DNA is TGTGCCAGCACCCCGACAGGGGGGGGCTACAATGAGCAGTTCTTC.

The chain couples TRBV19 to TRBJ2-1, with TRBD2 identical over 7 bases. The V gene's germline CDR1 is LNHDA and CDR2 SQIVND (reference sequence). Trimming cost V 6 bases and J 9 bases; bases outside gene matches: 11. This CDR3 is built from 14 residues. The CDR3 coding sequence is TGTGCCAGTAGCCCCCGGACTAGTCCCACTGAGCAGTTCTTC. It encodes CASSPRTSPTEQFF.

The chain joins TRBV7-9 to TRBJ1-1, with D unresolved. V was pared by 2 bases and J by 2 bases, with 6 bases between. This CDR3 spans 13 amino acids. CDR1 and CDR2 (germline): SEHNR, FQNEAQ (reference sequence). As DNA, the CDR3 is TGTGCCAGCAGCTTATTCGGCAACACTGAAGCTTTCTTT. Translating it yields CASSLFGNTEAFF.

The V call is TRBV15, the J call TRBJ1-5; D is ambiguous. The CDR3 loop spans 14 amino acids. Germline V gene sequence: CDR1 LNHNV, CDR2 YYDKDF (reference sequence). The V end lost 0 bases, the J end lost 4 bases, and 7 bases lay between the germline ends. The CDR3 DNA follows: TGTGCCACCAGCAGAGAGGCGGGGAATCAGCCCCAGCATTTT. Translation gives CATSREAGNQPQHF.

V and J are TRBV7-2 and TRBJ2-4; 11 bases fit TRBD2. Germline loops: CDR1 SGHTA, CDR2 FQGNSA. V dropped 3 bases and J dropped 5; count of bases not matched to a gene: 0. The CDR3 extends over 14 amino acids. The CDR3 spells CASSLGLAENIQYF. In DNA, the CDR3 is TGTGCCAGCAGCTTGGGACTAGCGGAAAACATTCAGTACTTC.

This sequence joins TRBV5-6 and TRBJ2-1, with 11 bases matching TRBD2. Germline CDR1 and CDR2: SGHDT and YYEEEE. This CDR3 is built from 16 residues. With 3 bases clipped from V and 4 bases from J, the junction kept 6 bases outside the gene matches. The CDR3 nucleotides are TGTGCCAGCAGCTCTCCGGGGACTAGCGGTTACAATGAGCAGTTCTTC. The encoded protein is CASSSPGTSGYNEQFF.

The V gene is TRBV5-1, the J gene TRBJ2-5; 8 nucleotides align to TRBD2. CDR1 SGHRS and CDR2 YFSETQ come from the germline V gene. The CDR3 is 15 residues long. The V and J ends lost 4 bases and 1 base, in that order; junction bases with no gene match: 6. The DNA of the CDR3 is TGCGCCAGCAGCAGAGTAGCGGGACCCCAAGAGACCCAGTACTTC. Encoded protein: CASSRVAGPQETQYF.

This clone was recorded a few times. The chain recombines TRBV7-2 with TRBJ2-2; D call uncertain. Trimming left V 5 bases short and J 1 base short, with 17 bases between. The CDR3 covers 17 residues. The germline V gene encodes CDR1 SGHTA and CDR2 FQGNSA. CDR3: CASSRASSWGNTGELFF. The CDR3 DNA follows: TGTGCCAGCAGCCGCGCCTCTAGTTGGGGGAACACCGGGGAGCTGTTTTTT.

This clone was seen repeatedly, ten times or more. This CDR3 is CASSPGGTSGSYNEQFF. DNA of the CDR3: TGCGCCAGCAGCCCCGGGGGGACTAGCGGGAGTTACAATGAGCAGTTCTTC. This sequence joins TRBV5-1 and TRBJ2-1, with TRBD2 identical over 14 bases. Losses at the gene ends were 4 bases for V and 4 bases for J; bases not matched to a gene: 7. Per germline, CDR1 SGHRS and CDR2 YFSETQ. The CDR3 sequence is 17 residues long.